In terms of frequency, the clone carrying this T cell receptor beta chain is medium-sized (0.01 to 0.1%). Its antigen remains unknown. The PCR contained 60 Vbeta and 13 Jbeta primers. The assay was immunoSEQ multiplex PCR, and TCRdb's table has in-frame clones only and misses some. This table holds about 130,000 clones. This sample was taken from a study of cytomegalovirus exposure and HLA in healthy donors. Findings of the study overall: The Asian-associated ancestry cluster reportedly had fewer N-insertions than the 666-donor mean in a later analysis. Productive rates of about 90% or about 30% were seen for most TCR beta V segments in an earlier analysis. Judged likely to be a sequencing artifact was a cluster of highly shared sequence variants.

There are 14 residues in the CDR3. Per the germline V gene, CDR1 is SGHRS and CDR2 is YFSETQ. With 2 bases removed from V and 11 bases from J, the gap between germline ends came to 19 bases. The origin of this receptor is a man between 18 and 35 years old in good health and CMV-seronegative. This chain links TRBV5-1 with TRBJ1-1; the D is unclear. Sample: PBMCs. The CDR3 is CASSFTGFGYAAFF. The CDR3, as DNA: TGCGCCAGCAGCTTTACTGGGTTCGGGTACGCCGCTTTCTTT.